The entry below describes one TCR beta chain. The target of this receptor is not known. Base quality data are lacking; no much larger clone is found one base away. This sample is drawn from a study of blood T cell repertoires in COVID-19 (dated by TCRdb to the early 2020s). Study-wide context: Samples covering the acute and convalescent phases of COVID-19 were provided by collaborators in the United States, Italy and Spain. The prospective study material was composed of cDNA or gDNA derived from T cells, B-cell-depleted T cells, or PBMCs. The dataset comprised deeply sampled blood TCRbeta repertoires from subjects exposed to, actively infected with, or recovered from COVID-19. The repertoires were released in a freely available public database intended as a resource for research on the immune response to SARS-CoV-2. The samples were drawn from the first 160 participants of the ongoing ImmuneRACE study and from 1,254 subjects provided by 6 global collaborators. The sample metadata nearly always contained a de-identified subject ID, COVID-19 status, age in years and sex. HLA class I and class II types, where available, came from metadata supplied by the sample provider rather than from assay-based typing. Results the study describes overall, beyond this receptor: The quantity of clinical and demographic metadata differed by source and by participant and was supplied without curation.

The immunoSEQ Assay, a bias-controlled multiplex PCR, was used to amplify TCRbeta CDR3 regions from genomic DNA. From the authors' description of their analysis: Within the assay, amplification of reference gene primers was used to estimate how many nucleated cells each sample contained. To quantify the absolute abundance of each unique TCRbeta CDR3 rearrangement, sequence reads were collapsed and filtered. For each sample, productive Simpson clonality was calculated as the square root of Simpson's diversity index over productive rearrangements. The source is immuneACCESS, and TCRdb retained only in-frame sequences with V and J called. Part of the clones is not carried over; for the studies checked, unresolved V genes explain less than half of this, and the remainder is unexplained. V and J calls and clone size follow that table, whereas D and trimming were derived from the DNA. The sample includes 140,000 to 150,000 clones, with less than 90% observed a single time. The top ten constitute 2.5% of the sample.

The germline V gene (reference sequence) yields SEHNR for CDR1 and FQNEAQ for CDR2. The CDR3 contains 18 residues, cysteine and phenylalanine counted. This entry keeps only the CDR3 DNA: 54 bases, framed from base 1. Deletion took 1 base off V and 8 bases off J, with a span of 23 bases between the germline ends. One collaborating source in Seattle enrolled patients while the patients were actively infected and followed the patients over time throughout the course of disease. The collaborating institutions used their own protocols to collect whole blood in K2EDTA tubes. Collaborator samples were shipped for TCRbeta analysis as frozen whole blood, isolated PBMCs, or DNA extracted from either sample type.

Recombination joined TRBV7-9 with TRBJ1-4, with TRBD1 perhaps the D gene, on 5 matching bases. What was sequenced was peripheral blood. This clonotype was sampled from a human donor with COVID-19, enrolled during active disease. The donor label of this sample is uncertain. The DNA sequence follows: TGTGCCAGCAGCTTAGTTCAAGGGGCGCTGGGGCTGCAAGAAAAACTGTTTTTT. Its amino acids are CASSLVQGALGLQEKLFF.